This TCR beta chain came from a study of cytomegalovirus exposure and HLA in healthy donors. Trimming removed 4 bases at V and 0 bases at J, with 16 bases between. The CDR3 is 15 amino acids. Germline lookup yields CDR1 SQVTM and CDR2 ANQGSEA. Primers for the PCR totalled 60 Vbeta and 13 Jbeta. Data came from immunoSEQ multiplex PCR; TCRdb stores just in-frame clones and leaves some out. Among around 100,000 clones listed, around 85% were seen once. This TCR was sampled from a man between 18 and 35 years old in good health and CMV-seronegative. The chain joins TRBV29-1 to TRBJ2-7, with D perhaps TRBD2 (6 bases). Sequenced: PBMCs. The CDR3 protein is CSVVLSGPSSYEQYF. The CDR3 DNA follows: TGCAGCGTTGTATTGAGCGGGCCGAGCTCCTACGAGCAGTACTTC.